What follows are 12 T cell receptor beta chains derived from one specimen sequenced in a study of T-cell memory formation after mild COVID-19. From the 5' RACE reads, TCRdb called clonotypes with MiXCR, one entry per CDR3 protein. The profile shows 500,000 to 600,000 distinct CDR3 sequences, under 20% of them singletons. Sequencing was done on a sample of PBMCs or a T cell subset sorted from them (not recorded which). All receptors derive from an adult woman who had mild COVID-19 (a few samples of this study predate the infection). Cell type and time point are not known.

The J gene is TRBJ1-5, the V gene TRBV12-3 or TRBV12-4; TRBD1 agrees at 7 bases. Losses at the gene ends were 7 bases for V and 12 bases for J; bases not matched to a gene: 12. The CDR3 consists of 13 residues. CDR3 residues: CASTTREGALQHF. CDR3 in DNA: TGTGCCAGCACCACCCGTGAGGGGGCCCTCCAGCATTTT.

This clonotype was counted between two and nine times. The gene calls are TRBV4-2 and TRBJ2-7; TRBD2 matches 8 bases. V shed 0 bases, J shed 3 bases, and the junction held 13 bases outside the gene matches. The CDR3 is 18 amino acids. CDR1 and CDR2 from the germline V gene are LGHNA and YNFKEQ. This CDR3 reads CASSQDWGTSGTLYEQYF. DNA of the CDR3: TGTGCCAGCAGCCAAGATTGGGGGACTAGTGGGACCCTCTACGAGCAGTACTTC.

This chain connects TRBV13 to TRBJ2-7; D may be TRBD1 (5 bases). Germline values: CDR1 PRHDT, CDR2 FYEKMQ (reference sequence). This CDR3 is 14 amino acids long. Trimming shortened V by 5 bases and J by 4 bases, and 15 bases separated the two germline ends. The CDR3 DNA sequence: TGTGCCAGCAGCCAGGGATCAGGGCGGTACGAGCAGTACTTC. It encodes CASSQGSGRYEQYF.

This clonotype came up a few times. This sequence joins TRBV29-1 and TRBJ1-2; tentative D call: TRBD1 (5 bases). Between the trimmed V and J ends, which lost 1 base and 3 bases, there was a span of 12 bases. CDR3 size: 14 residues. Germline V CDR1 and CDR2: SQVTM, ANQGSEA. For the CDR3, the DNA is TGCAGCGTTGAAGGGGGGGAAGGTCACTATGGCTACACCTTC. Its translation: CSVEGGEGHYGYTF.

This clonotype was detected ten times or more. The V call is TRBV5-6, the J call TRBJ2-7; D possibly corresponds to TRBD1 (5 bases). The CDR3 sequence is 12 residues long. CDR1 and CDR2 from the germline V gene are SGHDT and YYEEEE. V was shortened by 0 bases and J by 4 bases, with 5 bases between the two germline ends. This CDR3 reads CASSLGQYEQYF. CDR3 nucleotides: TGTGCCAGCAGCTTGGGACAGTACGAGCAGTACTTC.

The chain joins TRBV12-3 or TRBV12-4 to TRBJ1-1; D is unclear. The CDR3 extends over 15 amino acids. V dropped 1 base and J dropped 5 bases, with 14 bases sitting between them. This CDR3 is CASSLGWGRETEAFF. In DNA form, the CDR3 reads TGTGCCAGCAGTTTAGGGTGGGGAAGGGAGACTGAAGCTTTCTTT.

There are a few counts of this clonotype. The rearrangement joins TRBV29-1 to TRBJ2-3; D not resolved. V lost 0 bases and J lost 1, with 14 bases in between. Germline CDR1 is SQVTM and CDR2 is ANQGSEA. The CDR3 is 16 amino acids. The CDR3 spells CSVEDGANIGTDTQYF. The CDR3, as DNA: TGCAGCGTTGAAGATGGCGCCAATATTGGCACAGATACGCAGTATTTT.

The chain joins TRBV7-3 to TRBJ2-3; the match to TRBD2 covers 11 bases. J gave up 7 bases and V 2 bases, and 5 bases lay outside the gene matches. CDR1 and CDR2 from the germline V gene are SGHTA and FQGTGA. CDR3 size: 15 residues. Here the CDR3 reads CASSLLAGGSYTQYF. The CDR3, as DNA: TGTGCCAGCAGCTTACTAGCGGGAGGCAGCTATACGCAGTATTTT.

This clonotype has just a few counts. J is TRBJ2-3 and V is TRBV9; 8 nucleotides line up with TRBD2. CDR3 length: 16 residues. The V segment lost 1 base and the J segment 1 base; nucleotides outside the gene matches: 5. Germline V gene lookup returns CDR1 SGDLS and CDR2 YYNGEE. The CDR3 is CASSVSSSGGTDTQYF. The CDR3 DNA reads as TGTGCCAGCAGCGTAAGTAGTAGCGGGGGCACAGATACGCAGTATTTT.

This clonotype has only a few counts. The chain has TRBV24-1 and TRBJ2-2, with D possibly being TRBD1 (6 bases). The germline CDR1 and CDR2 sequences are KGHDR and SFDVKD. The CDR3 has 16 residues. With 4 bases removed from V and 0 bases from J, the gap between germline ends came to 11 bases. CDR3 sequence (DNA): TGTGCCACCAGTGACCCGACAGGTGCGAACACCGGGGAGCTGTTTTTT. Its translation is CATSDPTGANTGELFF.

At least ten counts were recorded for this clonotype. The chain uses TRBV7-9 and TRBJ2-7; 7 nucleotides match TRBD1. Germline trimming cut 5 bases from V and 5 bases from J; bases unmatched to any gene: 6. This CDR3 region has 13 residues. Germline V CDR1 and CDR2: SEHNR, FQNEAQ (reference sequence). The CDR3 DNA is TGTGCCAGCAGCCCACAGGGGCGCGACGAGCAGTACTTC. Translating it yields CASSPQGRDEQYF.

This chain joins TRBV18 and TRBJ2-5, with D possibly called TRBD1 or TRBD2 (5 bases each). The CDR3 loop spans 14 amino acids. V lost 2 bases, J lost 4 bases, and 11 bases lay in between. The germline V gene has CDR1 KGHSH and CDR2 LQKENI. The CDR3 is CASSPTDGGETQYF. The CDR3 DNA sequence: TGTGCCAGCTCACCAACCGATGGGGGAGAGACCCAGTACTTC.